These 25 T cell receptor beta chains were sequenced from one sample in a study of beta chain features in type 1 diabetes. Whole-study results and caveats: Moderately but significantly shorter TCRB CDR3s were found in Type 1 diabetes patients in all four CD4+ subsets.

The isolated RNA, all of it, was reverse transcribed, so expressed TCRB transcripts were what got sequenced. Sequencing was performed with immunoSEQ multiplex PCR; in TCRdb, only in-frame clones are kept and a portion is missing. The sample contains approximately 730,000 clones, about an eighth of which appear only once. Antigen specificity for these receptors is unknown. Sequences were obtained from naive CD4+ T cells from blood. These receptors came from a man between 18 and 35 years old with type 1 diabetes.

The chain employs TRBV19 and TRBJ1-1; unclear D gene. V shed 5 bases and J shed 1 base, with 11 bases lying between them. Germline-derived CDR1 and CDR2 are LNHDA and SQIVND (reference sequence). The CDR3 spans 14 residues. CDR3 sequence: CASSSLPENTEAFF. The CDR3 coding sequence is TGTGCCAGTAGTTCTCTGCCCGAGAACACTGAAGCTTTCTTT. Variable domain in full (rest from reference TRBV19 and TRBJ1-1): DGGITQSPKYLFRKEGQNVTLSCEQNLNHDAMYWYRQDPGQGLRLIYYSQIVNDFQKGDIAEGYSVSREKKESFPLTVTSAQKNPTAFYLCASSSLPENTEAFFGQGTRLTVV.

The chain employs TRBV18 and TRBJ1-4; D uncertain. CDR3 length: 15 amino acids. Looked up from germline, CDR1 is KGHSH and CDR2 is LQKENI. Trimming pared 1 base from V and 0 bases from J, leaving 6 bases between. The CDR3 DNA is TGTGCCAGCTCACCACGGTCTGCAACTAATGAAAAACTGTTTTTT. Its protein product is CASSPRSATNEKLFF.

A few counts support this clone. J is TRBJ2-1 and V is TRBV9; 7 bases map to TRBD2. The CDR3 has 15 amino acids. Germline CDR1 is SGDLS and CDR2 is YYNGEE. After removal of 0 bases from V and 9 bases from J, the junction contained 9 bases not matched to a gene. The CDR3 DNA reads TGTGCCAGCAGCGTAGTGGCACTAGCGCCGAGTGAGCAGTTCTTC. The encoded protein is CASSVVALAPSEQFF.

The V gene is TRBV5-1, the J gene TRBJ1-5, with D hard to call. V lost 0 bases, J lost 4 bases, and 8 bases lay in between. CDR1 and CDR2 from the germline V gene are SGHRS and YFSETQ. The CDR3 extends over 14 amino acids. CDR3 in DNA: TGCGCCAGCAGCTTGGTTGGGTCAAATCAGCCCCAGCATTTT. It yields the protein CASSLVGSNQPQHF.

The rearrangement links TRBV4-2 to TRBJ1-2, with D possibly being TRBD1 (6 bases). V was cut by 1 base and J by 4 bases, with 13 bases left in between. Per the germline V gene, CDR1 is LGHNA and CDR2 is YNFKEQ. There are 15 residues in the CDR3. The CDR3 sequence is CASSQVGQKAYGYTF. DNA of the CDR3: TGTGCCAGCAGCCAAGTTGGACAGAAAGCCTATGGCTACACCTTC.

This clone turned up a few times. This chain uses TRBV7-3 with TRBJ2-6, with a weak D call TRBD1 (6 bases). CDR3 length: 15 residues. Germline CDR1 reads SGHTA; CDR2 reads FQGTGA. Trimming removed 4 bases at V and 4 bases at J, with 11 bases between. This CDR3 is CASSSRGTGANVLTF. The CDR3 DNA is TGTGCCAGCAGCTCCAGGGGCACCGGGGCCAACGTCCTGACTTTC.

V and J are TRBV7-9 and TRBJ1-2, with D tentatively TRBD1 (5 bases). Trimming removed 5 bases from V and 2 bases from J, with 9 bases in between. The CDR3 has 13 residues. Germline V gene sequence: CDR1 SEHNR, CDR2 FQNEAQ (reference sequence). Here the CDR3 reads CASSPTENYGYTF. CDR3 coding DNA: TGTGCCAGCAGCCCGACAGAGAACTATGGCTACACCTTC. Variable domain in full (rest from reference TRBV7-9 and TRBJ1-2): DTGVSQNPRHKITKRGQNVTFRCDPISEHNRLYWYRQTLGQGPEFLTYFQNEAQLEKSRLLSDRFSAERPKGSFSTLEIQRTEQGDSAMYLCASSPTENYGYTFGSGTRLTVV.

Here the CDR3 reads CASSPQTNTYEQYF. CDR3 DNA: TGTGCCAGCAGCCCCCAGACAAATACCTACGAGCAGTACTTC. This rearrangement joins TRBV7-9 to TRBJ2-7, with D hard to call. V dropped 5 bases and J dropped 2 bases, with 13 bases sitting between them. CDR3 length equals 14 residues. Germline V lookup: CDR1 SEHNR, CDR2 FQNEAQ (reference sequence).

This clone has a handful of counts. J is TRBJ1-4 and V is TRBV6-6; D unclear. This CDR3 has 15 amino acids. From germline, CDR1 is MNHNY and CDR2 SVGAGI (reference sequence). Trimming took 5 bases from V and 0 from J, leaving 10 bases between them. The CDR3 sequence: CASSKLDTTNEKLFF. CDR3 DNA sequence: TGTGCCAGCAGTAAACTGGATACAACTAATGAAAAACTGTTTTTT.

This clone has more than one count but fewer than ten. The genes are TRBV30 and TRBJ2-5, with no clear D. The CDR3 sequence is 15 residues long. The V gene lost 2 bases and the J gene lost 6 bases, with 19 bases spanning the gap. The V gene's germline CDR1 is GTSNPN and CDR2 SVGIG (reference sequence). The CDR3 DNA is TGTGCCTGGAGTAACATCCCGGCTGCGATGAAGACCCAGTACTTC. As protein: CAWSNIPAAMKTQYF.

The rearrangement joins TRBV7-9 to TRBJ2-1; no reliable D call. Germline CDR1 SEHNR, CDR2 FQNEAQ (reference sequence). V dropped 6 bases and J dropped 0 bases, with 9 bases sitting between them. This CDR3 is 14 amino acids long. Here the CDR3 DNA reads TGTGCCAGCAGGCCATCGAGCTCCTACAATGAGCAGTTCTTC. It encodes CASRPSSSYNEQFF.

The V call is TRBV2, the J call TRBJ1-5; possibly TRBD1 for D (5 bases). CDR3 size: 17 residues. V was pared by 2 bases and J by 0 bases, with 14 bases between. CDR1 SNHLY and CDR2 FYNNEI come from the germline V gene. The CDR3 is CASSESIGALSNQPQHF. CDR3 DNA sequence: TGTGCCAGCAGTGAAAGTATAGGGGCGCTTAGCAATCAGCCCCAGCATTTT.

This clone turned up a few times. DNA for the CDR3: TGTGCCAGCAGCCCGCGGGGATCCGGCGGGGAGCTGTTTTTT. Translated: CASSPRGSGGELFF. This chain links TRBV11-2 with TRBJ2-2, with D tentatively TRBD2 (6 bases). V lost 5 bases to trimming and J lost 7 bases, with 14 bases between them. CDR3 size: 14 residues. The germline V gene encodes CDR1 SGHAT and CDR2 FQNNGV.

This clone was seen a handful of times. This sequence joins TRBV7-9 and TRBJ1-1, with D perhaps TRBD1 (6 bases). CDR1 and CDR2 (germline): SEHNR, FQNEAQ (reference sequence). This CDR3 has 14 amino acids. V was cut by 5 bases and J by 6 bases, with 16 bases left in between. The CDR3 nucleotides are TGTGCCAGCAGCCCAGTGGGGGGCGACGCTGAAGCTTTCTTT. Residues: CASSPVGGDAEAFF.

V gene TRBV6-1 combines with J gene TRBJ1-2, with TRBD1 matching 7 bases. The length of the CDR3 is 13 residues. CDR1 is MNHNS, CDR2 SASEGT, per germline. V gave up 6 bases and J gave up 4 bases; unmatched junction bases: 5. The CDR3 is CASRGRGPYGYTF. The CDR3 DNA sequence: TGTGCCAGCAGGGGGAGGGGGCCCTATGGCTACACCTTC.

The gene calls are TRBV15 and TRBJ2-7; 7 bases map to TRBD1. CDR1 LNHNV and CDR2 YYDKDF come from the germline V gene (reference sequence). V lost 0 bases and J lost 2; bases outside the gene matches: 10. CDR3 length: 17 residues. The CDR3 is CATSRDTGATITYEQYF. CDR3 coding DNA: TGTGCCACCAGCAGAGATACAGGGGCAACTATAACCTACGAGCAGTACTTC.

V usage is TRBV10-2 and J usage is TRBJ2-7; 11 positions match TRBD1. The V gene end was trimmed by 6 bases and the J gene end by 3 bases; junction bases not matched to a gene: 7. The V gene's germline CDR1 is WSHSY and CDR2 SAAADI. This CDR3 has 15 residues. CDR3 bases: TGCGCCAGCAGAAACACCGGGACAGGGGGCTACGAGCAGTACTTC. As protein: CASRNTGTGGYEQYF.

This clone occurred a few times. The chain carries TRBV19 and TRBJ2-6; D could derive from TRBD1 or TRBD2 (5 bases each). V lost 4 bases to trimming and J lost 4 bases, with 11 bases between them. The CDR3 is 15 residues long. Germline CDR1 and CDR2: LNHDA and SQIVND (reference sequence). The CDR3 sequence: CASSTQGAGANVLTF. CDR3 coding DNA: TGTGCCAGTAGTACGCAGGGAGCCGGGGCCAACGTCCTGACTTTC.

This clone occurred a few times. The V gene is TRBV11-2, the J gene TRBJ1-2, with TRBD1 matching over 7 bases. This CDR3 region has 15 residues. Trimming took 5 bases from V and 2 from J; bases not matched to a gene: 8. The germline gives CDR1 SGHAT, CDR2 FQNNGV. This CDR3 reads CASSSYRGSNYGYTF. CDR3 nucleotides: TGTGCCAGCAGCAGTTACAGGGGCTCAAACTATGGCTACACCTTC.

This clone was seen a few times. The chain joins TRBV30 to TRBJ1-1; unclear D gene. V gave up 0 bases and J gave up 7 bases, with 9 bases separating them. Per germline, CDR1 GTSNPN and CDR2 SVGIG (reference sequence). There are 12 residues in the CDR3. The CDR3 nucleotides are TGTGCCTGGAGTGTAACGGGAATTGAAGCTTTCTTT. It yields the protein CAWSVTGIEAFF.

There are a few counts of this clone. J is TRBJ1-1 and V is TRBV30, with D possibly matching TRBD1 (5 bases). The CDR3 totals 13 residues. V lost 7 bases to trimming and J lost 1 base, with 13 bases between them. Germline assignment: CDR1 GTSNPN and CDR2 SVGIG (reference sequence). DNA of the CDR3: TGTGCCTTCATAGGCGGGGGGAACACTGAAGCTTTCTTT. Protein sequence: CAFIGGGNTEAFF.

The chain uses TRBV28 and TRBJ2-3; D is unclear. The CDR3 runs 15 residues. The germline V gene has CDR1 MDHEN and CDR2 SYDVKM. V was shortened by 3 bases and J by 6 bases, with 16 bases between the two germline ends. The CDR3 spells CASSLVGPTLDTQYF. For the CDR3, the DNA is TGTGCCAGCAGTTTGGTAGGACCAACGCTTGATACGCAGTATTTT.

The chain recombines TRBV30 with TRBJ2-7, with TRBD1 matching over 9 bases. Germline V CDR1 and CDR2: GTSNPN, SVGIG (reference sequence). This CDR3 has 13 amino acids. After removal of 4 bases from V and 6 bases from J, the junction contained 7 bases not matched to a gene. CDR3 region: CAWNRDRVAEQYF. CDR3 coding DNA: TGTGCCTGGAACCGGGACAGGGTAGCCGAGCAGTACTTC.

The V call is TRBV7-9, the J call TRBJ2-3; possible D gene TRBD2, 7 bases. CDR3 length equals 15 residues. V was clipped by 5 bases and J by 4 bases, with 16 bases between them. Germline V CDR1 and CDR2: SEHNR, FQNEAQ (reference sequence). CDR3 nucleotide sequence: TGTGCCAGCAGCCCTCGGGGGGCCGGGGCAGATACGCAGTATTTT. The encoded protein is CASSPRGAGADTQYF.

The rearrangement joins TRBV19 to TRBJ1-2, with D hard to call. Germline lookup yields CDR1 LNHDA and CDR2 SQIVND (reference sequence). V gave up 10 bases and J gave up 11 bases, with 23 bases separating them. This CDR3 region has 13 residues. The CDR3 reads CATSRDALLGYTF. In DNA form, the CDR3 reads TGTGCCACCTCAAGAGATGCCCTTCTGGGGTACACCTTC.